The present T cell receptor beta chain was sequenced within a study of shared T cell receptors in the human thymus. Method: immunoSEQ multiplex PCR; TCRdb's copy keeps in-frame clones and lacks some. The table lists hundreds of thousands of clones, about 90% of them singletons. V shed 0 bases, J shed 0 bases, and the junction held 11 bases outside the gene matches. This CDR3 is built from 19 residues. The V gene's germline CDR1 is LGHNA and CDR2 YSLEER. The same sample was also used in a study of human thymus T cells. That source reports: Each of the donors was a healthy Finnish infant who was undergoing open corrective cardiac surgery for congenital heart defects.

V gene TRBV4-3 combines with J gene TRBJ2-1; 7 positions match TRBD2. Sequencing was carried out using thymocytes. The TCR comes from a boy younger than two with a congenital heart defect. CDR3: CASSQDLGGRPYSYNEQFF. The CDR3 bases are TGCGCCAGCAGCCAAGATCTGGGCGGGAGACCCTACTCCTACAATGAGCAGTTCTTC.